Reported below is one TCR beta chain. The sample holds a few counts of this clonotype. Its recognized antigen is unknown. No per-base quality is available; no much larger clone lies one base away. From cysteine to phenylalanine, the CDR3 is 14 amino acids long. The read is trimmed to its CDR3 DNA, 42 bases read in frame from base 1. V is cut back by 0 bases and J by 2 bases, with 3 bases in the junction unmatched. As encoded in the germline V gene (reference sequence), CDR1 is DFQATT while CDR2 is SNEGSKA. The data derive from a study of response to subunit inactivated influenza vaccine (dated by TCRdb to 2016 to 2019). Looking at the study overall: To follow how T cells responded to a trivalent subunit inactivated influenza vaccine, the researchers relied on deep quantitative profiling of the T cell receptor repertoire. Results the study describes overall, beyond this receptor: According to the authors, only a limited number of new T cells may be recruited by each seasonal influenza vaccination.

Receptor amplification or capture employed RT-PCR. The instrument given in TCRdb is Illumina HiSeq 2500. TCRdb reran the public reads through fastp at Q25 and MiXCR, keeping productive beta chains. Each CDR3 protein appears once, grouped with its most common genes and DNA. The sample records approximately 500,000 distinct CDR3 sequences, approximately 22% of which are singletons. In total, the top ten clones hold approximately 3% of the sample. The sample also formed part of further work on T cells expressing NK-cell markers. As that second paper reports: The TCR beta cDNA libraries were made using 5'RACE template switching, a step that added both a universal primer site and unique molecular identifiers. Fewer than ten donors provided sorted CD3+CD56+NKG2C+, CD3+CD56+NKG2C- and CD3+CD56-NKG2C+ T-cell subsets, whose TCR beta-chain repertoires were profiled. Of the eight sequenced donors, seven were found to be HCMV-seropositive and one was found to be HCMV-seronegative. In several experiments an anti-gammadeltaTCR antibody was added to restrict sorting to alphabetaTCR-expressing T cells. In several donors, the dominant CD3+CD56+NKG2C+ clonotypes were found to rank among the top 10 CD8+ clonotypes and to make up 1.0-7.0% of CD8+ T cells. Those dominant clonotypes were again the most abundant among CD3+CD56-NKG2C+ cells in a few donors, at about 25-60.1%. Whether the expanded NKG2C-expressing T cell clones were specific for HCMV antigens was left unclear. All eight donors whose samples were sequenced were randomly selected healthy volunteers, three of them men and five women. To determine HCMV serostatus, a commercial ELISA kit was used to detect HCMV-specific IgG in serum. Ficoll density gradient centrifugation was used to isolate peripheral blood mononuclear cells from blood. Magnetic immunoseparation with Miltenyi isolation kits was used to isolate CD4+ and CD8+ T cells from PBMC. cDNA synthesis was primed from the TCR beta constant segment and was followed by two successive PCR amplification steps. Illumina HiSeq 2000/2500, MiSeq or NextSeq was used to sequence libraries as 2 x 150 bp reads. MIGEC was used to demultiplex reads and group reads by UMI, and MiTCR was used to assemble and quantify clonotypes. To exclude erroneous sequences, any TCR cDNA sequence not supported by at least two reads was discarded. The tcR package was used for downstream repertoire analysis, and clonotypes were matched between fractions using CDR3 nucleotide sequence together with V segment. VDJmatch was used to annotate antigen specificity against VDJdb, with one amino acid substitution in CDR3 permitted.

The origin of this receptor is a man in his fifties who received an inactivated influenza vaccine. Donor details come from another sample of the same person, matched by shared clones. Sample: CD4+ T cells sorted from PBMCs, taken 12 days after vaccination. The rearrangement combines TRBV20-1 with TRBJ2-5; 7 of the junction bases match TRBD2. The nucleotides are TGCAGTGCTAGAGATCCTAGCGGACAAGAGACCCAGTACTTC. Translated, it gives CSARDPSGQETQYF.